The rows below give T cell receptor beta chains drawn from one sample of a study of blood T cell repertoires in COVID-19. Measured with immunoSEQ multiplex PCR; TCRdb has only the in-frame clones, and not every one. This sample has some 150,000 clones; roughly 84% occur once, and the top ten carry 0.6% to 0.65%. The sample taken for sequencing was peripheral blood. These receptors were taken from a man between 60 and 75 years old with COVID-19, enrolled during active disease. The CDR3 runs from the conserved cysteine through the conserved F or W. Only part of the rows carry a size: once, few, many, or a class if the clone is expanded.

>TRBV7-2|TRBJ2-3|-
CASSFLRITDTQYF
>TRBV6-6|TRBJ2-7|once
CASSYPGQGNDEQYF
>TRBV7-8|TRBJ1-1|few
CASSLATWGGYTEAFF
>TRBV9|TRBJ1-2|-
CASSVGMGIDRVYGYTF
>TRBV6-5|TRBJ1-4|few
CASSYSGQGDEKLFF
>TRBV9|TRBJ2-7|-
CASSVGQGNFYEQYF
>TRBV6-5|TRBJ2-3|-
CASSLGGRTDTQYF
>TRBV5-8|TRBJ1-1|-
CASSFLPDSMNTEAFF
>TRBV3-1/TRBV3-2|TRBJ2-1|-
CASSLTSGRGRYNEQFF
>TRBV18|TRBJ1-2|-
CASSQSKVDSYGYTF
>TRBV24-1|TRBJ2-6|-
CATSDSRTASGANVLTF
>TRBV3-1/TRBV3-2|TRBJ2-5|-
CASKGSGLVSETQYF
>TRBV24-1|TRBJ2-2|-
CATSRGTNTGELFF
>TRBV30|TRBJ1-2|-
CAWSVRQGASDYGYTF
>TRBV7-2|TRBJ1-1|-
CASSPTQIQGTEAFF
>TRBV19|TRBJ1-5|once
CASRHRQGNQPQHF
>TRBV28|TRBJ1-2|-
CASRLDWLLGYTF
>TRBV4-3|TRBJ1-6|-
CASSQDGAGMASSPLHF
>TRBV4-2|TRBJ1-5|few
CASSQDLVQPQHF
>TRBV25-1|TRBJ2-1|-
CASSAPKGANEQFF
>TRBV12-5|TRBJ1-2|-
CASGLLTQGRVISYGYTF
>TRBV7-3|TRBJ2-1|-
CASSPTPSSYNEQFF
>TRBV19|TRBJ2-1|-
CASSTFPSGGYNEQFF
>TRBV28|TRBJ2-7|-
CASSSGGTGSFHEQYF
>TRBV30|TRBJ1-1|-
CAWSQDRGLVDAFF
>TRBV6-2/TRBV6-3|TRBJ2-1|-
CASSVGRSSTGAASYNEQFF
>TRBV18|TRBJ2-7|-
CASSSGTGASYEQYF
>TRBV4-1|TRBJ2-3|-
CASSQPLAGGQDTQYF
>TRBV13|TRBJ1-4|-
CASSLGPGQSSNEKLFF
>TRBV25-1|TRBJ2-4|-
CASSGLQQKNIQYF
>TRBV5-6|TRBJ1-2|-
CASSLEGPGYTF
>TRBV4-3|TRBJ1-2|-
CASSQGSGWGQGHGYTF
>TRBV7-2|TRBJ2-1|few
CASSPGREGGRNEQFF
>TRBV19|TRBJ1-2|-
CASRAHGYTF
>TRBV7-2|TRBJ2-3|few
CASSPQTGSSGDTQYF
>TRBV6-6|TRBJ2-3|-
CASSYFSRDTQYF
>TRBV3-1/TRBV3-2|TRBJ2-7|-
CASSKPGQAYF
>TRBV28|TRBJ1-1|few
CASSLGTGEAFF
>TRBV19|TRBJ1-5|-
CASSIVKGILGVSNQPQHF
>TRBV3-1/TRBV3-2|TRBJ1-1|-
CASSQALPGTGVGTEAFF
>TRBV11-3|TRBJ2-1|-
CASSPGHRRPAPHNEQFF
>TRBV6-5|TRBJ1-4|-
CASSYSRNNEKLFF
>TRBV5-5|TRBJ1-2|-
CASSLVGANGYTF
>TRBV11-3|TRBJ1-1|-
CASSLGTSKEAFF